This T cell receptor beta chain emerged from a study of T cell changes during pregnancy in multiple sclerosis. The CDR3 extends over 12 amino acids. The V gene lost 4 bases and the J gene lost 4 bases, with 11 bases spanning the gap. The germline gives CDR1 SQVTM, CDR2 ANQGSEA. The assay was immunoSEQ multiplex PCR, and TCRdb's table has in-frame clones only and misses some. In the table there are about 60,000 clones, 80% to 95% of which are singletons. Sequencing used peripheral blood, obtained in the first trimester of pregnancy. This chain connects TRBV29-1 to TRBJ2-7; possibly TRBD2 for D (6 bases). This sequence originates from a female donor with multiple sclerosis, enrolled in a pregnancy study. The CDR3 DNA reads TGCAGCGTTGCAGGGACTTCATACGAGCAGTACTTC. Protein: CSVAGTSYEQYF.